Listed below are T cell receptor beta chains from one sample, sequenced in a study of shared clonotypes between healthy human individuals. Assay used: immunoSEQ multiplex PCR; TCRdb lists only in-frame clones, some missing. The table shows 470,000 or so clones, with approximately 84% occurring only once. The specimen sequenced was PBMCs. The receptors derive from a woman in her thirties or forties in good health. Some clones in this sample may be carry-over from other donors' samples. The CDR3 runs from the conserved cysteine through the conserved F or W. Fields, in order: clone size, V gene, J gene, D gene, CDR3 DNA, CDR3 protein. D genes are given only for firm matches. A row's size may be missing; if present it is once, few, many or a size class.

>-|TRBV29-1|TRBJ2-7|TRBD2
TGCAGCGTTGGGGGACTAGGGGCCGATGGTTACGAGCAGTACTTC
CSVGGLGADGYEQYF
>-|TRBV19|TRBJ2-2|-
TGTGCCAGTAGTAAGACAAGAAACACCGGGGAGCTGTTTTTT
CASSKTRNTGELFF
>-|TRBV19|TRBJ1-6|-
TGTGCCAGTAACCCGGGACTGCCGAATTCACCCCTCCACTTT
CASNPGLPNSPLHF
>-|TRBV4-2|TRBJ2-3|TRBD2
TGTGCCAGCAGCCAAGAGGGGTTTTACTCGGCGGGAGGGCCACAAACAGATACGCAGTATTTT
CASSQEGFYSAGGPQTDTQYF
>once|TRBV7-3|TRBJ2-1|-
TGTGCCAGCAGCTTATGGGCAGAGACCTACAATGAGCAGTTCTTC
CASSLWAETYNEQFF
>many|TRBV10-2|TRBJ2-2|-
TGCGCCAGCATTATTGGGGGGTTGAGGGCAACATCCGGGGAGCTGTTTTTT
CASIIGGLRATSGELFF
>-|TRBV6-1|TRBJ2-3|-
TGTGCCAGCAGTGAAAGGGGTGGGATCGGGGATACGCAGTATTTT
CASSERGGIGDTQYF
>-|TRBV27|TRBJ1-2|-
TGTGCCAGCAGTTCACTTAACCGGGGCTCAAACTATGGCTACACCTTC
CASSSLNRGSNYGYTF
>-|TRBV28|TRBJ2-1|-
TGTGCCAGCGGACCACTAGGCTCCTACAATGAGCAGTTCTTC
CASGPLGSYNEQFF
>-|TRBV7-9|TRBJ2-2|TRBD2
TGTGCCAGCAGCTTCAGCGGGAGAGGCACCGGGGAGCTGTTTTTT
CASSFSGRGTGELFF
>-|TRBV5-5|TRBJ2-3|TRBD2
TGTGCCAGCAGCTTCTCCTTCGCGGGAGCCCAAGATACGCAGTATTTT
CASSFSFAGAQDTQYF
>once|TRBV5-1|TRBJ2-7|-
TGCGCCAGCAGCTCCGGGACTGTTTCCTACGAGCAGTACTTC
CASSSGTVSYEQYF
>-|TRBV4-1|TRBJ2-2|-
TGCGCCAGCAGCCAAGCCCCGTTGGGGGGAAAGTACACCGGGGAGCTGTTTTTT
CASSQAPLGGKYTGELFF
>-|TRBV28|TRBJ1-2|TRBD1
TGTGCCAGCACGAGGGACAGGGATTATGGCTACACCTTC
CASTRDRDYGYTF
>-|TRBV7-2|TRBJ2-5|TRBD2
TGTGCCAGCAGCCCACCCGGGACTAGCGGGGGAGGGGAGACCCAGTACTTC
CASSPPGTSGGGETQYF
>-|TRBV6-6|TRBJ2-7|TRBD2
TGTGCCAGCAGTTACTCCGGACTAGCGGTCGAGCAGTACTTC
CASSYSGLAVEQYF
>-|TRBV11-2|TRBJ2-7|TRBD1
TGTGCCAGCAGCTTAGGACAGGGCGTCAACGAGCAGTACTTC
CASSLGQGVNEQYF